Presented here are 20 T cell receptor beta chains from one specimen sequenced in a study of cytotoxic CD8 clonotypes in ibrutinib-treated CLL. Generated by immunoSEQ multiplex PCR, the TCRdb table keeps only in-frame clones and is missing some. This sample has roughly 180,000 clones, with 55% to 85% found just once. The input for sequencing was PBMCs, taken after 24 months of ibrutinib treatment. These receptors were taken from a human donor with chronic lymphocytic leukemia.

The rearrangement links TRBV4-3 to TRBJ2-3; D not certain. This CDR3 spans 16 amino acids. V was clipped by 0 bases and J by 0 bases, with 10 bases between them. Germline V gives CDR1 LGHNA, CDR2 YSLEER. This CDR3 is CASSQDLDTSTDTQYF. CDR3 coding DNA: TGCGCCAGCAGCCAAGATCTCGACACTAGCACAGATACGCAGTATTTT.

The V and J genes are TRBV18 and TRBJ2-1, with 8 bases matching TRBD1. Trimming removed 3 bases from V and 0 bases from J; junction bases left unmatched: 7. The CDR3 is 17 residues long. From germline, CDR1 is KGHSH and CDR2 LQKENI. CDR3: CASSPPTGAVSYNEQFF. The DNA of the CDR3 is TGTGCCAGCTCACCCCCGACAGGGGCGGTCTCCTACAATGAGCAGTTCTTC.

The chain uses TRBV4-3 and TRBJ2-7; no reliable D call. Trimming stripped 0 bases from V and 1 base from J, with 7 bases between. This CDR3 region has 14 residues. Germline V gene lookup returns CDR1 LGHNA and CDR2 YSLEER. DNA for the CDR3: TGCGCCAGCAGCCAAGATCTGCAATCCTACGAGCAGTACTTC. Translation: CASSQDLQSYEQYF.

V usage is TRBV11-2 and J usage is TRBJ2-1; TRBD2 matches at 14 bases. Per the germline V gene, CDR1 is SGHAT and CDR2 is FQNNGV. With V trimmed by 0 bases and J by 3 bases, 4 bases remained unmatched. The CDR3 is made up of 18 amino acids. The chain's CDR3 is CASSLDGTSGSYYNEQFF. DNA of the CDR3: TGTGCCAGCAGCTTAGATGGGACTAGCGGGAGTTACTACAATGAGCAGTTCTTC.

V usage is TRBV7-2 and J usage is TRBJ2-5; 10 bases are shared with TRBD2. CDR1 is SGHTA, CDR2 FQGNSA, per germline. V dropped 5 bases and J dropped 0; count of bases not matched to a gene: 6. The CDR3 contains 16 residues. DNA for the CDR3: TGTGCCAGCAGCCCCGGACTAGCGGAAAACCAAGAGACCCAGTACTTC. Amino acids: CASSPGLAENQETQYF.

The rearrangement links TRBV5-1 to TRBJ1-2; D is uncertain. This CDR3 has 15 amino acids. V lost 0 bases to trimming and J lost 1 base, with 10 bases between them. CDR1 and CDR2 from the germline V gene are SGHRS and YFSETQ. CDR3 sequence reads: CASSLDSPLNYGYTF. The CDR3 DNA follows: TGCGCCAGCAGCTTGGATTCACCTCTTAACTATGGCTACACCTTC.

Only one count was recorded for this clone. The J gene is TRBJ1-3, the V gene TRBV7-8, with D uncertain. Looked up from germline, CDR1 is SGHVS and CDR2 is FQNEAQ. The CDR3 is 16 amino acids. Between the trimmed V and J ends, which lost 2 bases and 0 bases, there was a span of 11 bases. The CDR3 coding sequence is TGTGCCAGCAGCTTATTGGGCTTACCCTCTGGAAACACCATATATTTT. Translated: CASSLLGLPSGNTIYF.

This clone was counted only a few times. The rearrangement links TRBV19 to TRBJ2-1; possibly TRBD1 for D (5 bases). Trimming stripped 7 bases from V and 4 bases from J, with 5 bases between. The germline CDR1 and CDR2 sequences are LNHDA and SQIVND (reference sequence). The CDR3 is 11 amino acids. The CDR3 DNA sequence: TGTGCCAGTACAGGGTACAATGAGCAGTTCTTC. Translating it yields CASTGYNEQFF.

The V and J genes are TRBV4-1 and TRBJ2-7; 7 bases align to TRBD1. The CDR3 sequence is 13 residues long. Germline CDR1 is MGHRA and CDR2 is YSYEKL. Trimming took 4 bases from V and 3 from J; bases not matched to a gene: 3. CDR3 sequence: CASSLGQNYEQYF. The DNA of the CDR3 is TGCGCCAGCAGCCTGGGACAGAACTACGAGCAGTACTTC.

The chain uses TRBV6-1 and TRBJ2-5, with 8 bases lining up with TRBD2. With 2 bases clipped from V and 4 bases from J, the junction kept 12 bases outside the gene matches. Germline CDR1 reads MNHNS; CDR2 reads SASEGT. The CDR3 spans 17 residues. The CDR3 reads CASSEFRSGGLGETQYF. The CDR3 bases are TGTGCCAGCAGTGAATTTCGGTCGGGAGGGTTGGGAGAGACCCAGTACTTC.

This clone was picked up a small number of times. This chain links TRBV7-2 with TRBJ2-1, with TRBD1 matching over 8 bases. Germline V gives CDR1 SGHTA, CDR2 FQGNSA. The CDR3 contains 15 residues. The J segment lost 4 bases and the V segment lost 4 bases, leaving 6 bases of the junction unmatched. The CDR3 nucleotides are TGTGCCAGCAGCTCGGACAGGGCGTCGTACAATGAGCAGTTCTTC. Encoded protein: CASSSDRASYNEQFF. Full variable domain (remainder filled in from reference TRBV7-2 and TRBJ2-1): GAGVSQSPSNKVTEKGKDVELRCDPISGHTALYWYRQSLGQGLEFLIYFQGNSAPDKSGLPSDRFSAERTGGSVSTLTIQRTQQEDSAVYLCASSSDRASYNEQFFGPGTRLTVL.

In the case of this clone: The junction differs from germline at one of its ends, possibly a read error. The chain couples TRBV5-1 to TRBJ2-7; 7 bases align to TRBD2. The CDR3 is made up of 13 amino acids. The germline V gene encodes CDR1 SGHRS and CDR2 YFSETQ. This chain's CDR3 is CASSLLSSGGQYF. The CDR3 bases are TGTGCCAGCAGCTTGCTAAGTTCGGGGGGGCAGTACTTC.

This clone came up once. This chain joins TRBV18 and TRBJ2-2, with D possibly TRBD1 on 7 matching bases. Germline CDR1 reads KGHSH; CDR2 reads LQKENI. This CDR3 is built from 15 residues. V was shortened by 6 bases and J by 4 bases, with 15 bases between the two germline ends. CDR3 coding DNA: TGTGCCAGCTCTCGCAGACAGGGAGGCACCGGGGAGCTGTTTTTT. This encodes CASSRRQGGTGELFF.

This clone was observed a few times. The chain uses TRBV15 and TRBJ1-3; 8 nucleotides line up with TRBD1. The CDR3 covers 13 residues. Germline V gene lookup returns CDR1 LNHNV and CDR2 YYDKDF (reference sequence). With 8 bases clipped from V and 1 base from J, the junction kept 1 base outside the gene matches. Written as DNA, the CDR3 is TGTGCCACCGGACAGGGATCTGGAAACACCATATATTTT. Its translation is CATGQGSGNTIYF.

The chain is built from TRBV9 and TRBJ2-2; D is perhaps TRBD2 (6 bases). Trimming left V 0 bases short and J 4 bases short, with 13 bases between. Germline V lookup: CDR1 SGDLS, CDR2 YYNGEE. The CDR3 loop spans 16 amino acids. The CDR3 region has the DNA TGTGCCAGCAGCGTAGACCCTGGAGGGGCCACCGGGGAGCTGTTTTTT. Translated: CASSVDPGGATGELFF.

The chain carries TRBV7-2 and TRBJ1-5; D is uncertain. The length of the CDR3 is 17 residues. V lost 1 base, J lost 0 bases, and 13 bases lay in between. The germline gives CDR1 SGHTA, CDR2 FQGNSA. CDR3 coding DNA: TGTGCCAGCAGCTTAGACGCCAGCTTCTATAGCAATCAGCCCCAGCATTTT. Its translation: CASSLDASFYSNQPQHF.

The V gene is TRBV6-5, the J gene TRBJ2-1; D is unclear. V was trimmed by 0 bases and J by 4 bases, leaving 7 bases between them. The CDR3 loop spans 14 amino acids. Germline CDR1 reads MNHEY; CDR2 reads SVGAGI. CDR3 nucleotide sequence: TGTGCCAGCAGTTACTCGTCTTCGTACAATGAGCAGTTCTTC. This encodes CASSYSSSYNEQFF.

The rearrangement joins TRBV30 to TRBJ2-7; D gene ambiguous. Germline lookup yields CDR1 GTSNPN and CDR2 SVGIG (reference sequence). The CDR3 has 12 amino acids. Trimming stripped 2 bases from V and 4 bases from J, with 9 bases between. DNA of the CDR3: TGTGCCTGGAGTATACAGCAATACGAGCAGTACTTC. Residues: CAWSIQQYEQYF.

Details on this clone: This may come from a read error, since a much larger clone is one base off. This chain links TRBV7-8 with TRBJ1-1; the D gene is possibly TRBD1 (6 bases). CDR3 length: 13 residues. From germline, CDR1 is SGHVS and CDR2 FQNEAQ. Trimming took 4 bases from V and 0 from J, leaving 6 bases between them. CDR3 residues: CASSWTVNTEAFF. The CDR3 DNA sequence: TGTGCCAGCAGCTGGACAGTGAACACTGAAGCTTTCTTT.

The chain has TRBV7-8 and TRBJ1-4, with 9 bases matching TRBD1. Germline CDR1 reads SGHVS; CDR2 reads FQNEAQ. J lost 3 bases, V lost 5 bases, and 7 bases had no gene match. There are 16 residues in the CDR3. The CDR3 DNA sequence: TGTGCCAGCAGCGTAAACAGGGGGCTTTCTAATGAAAAACTGTTTTTT. This codes for CASSVNRGLSNEKLFF.